The 2 T cell receptor beta chains given below trace back to one sample, sequenced in a study of T cell responses to AZD1222 COVID-19 vaccine. The data were produced by immunoSEQ multiplex PCR, yet TCRdb's version contains in-frame clones alone and is incomplete. Here the sample spans tens of thousands of clones, roughly 89% being singletons. Sequencing was performed on peripheral blood, taken 28 days after the second AZD1222 dose. Receptors were obtained from an adult who received the AZD1222 COVID-19 vaccine.

This sequence joins TRBV20-1 and TRBJ2-1, with D perhaps matching TRBD2 (5 bases). CDR3 length: 13 residues. Germline CDR1 and CDR2: DFQATT and SNEGSKA (reference sequence). V was pared by 3 bases and J by 4 bases, with 10 bases between. This CDR3 reads CSASLVAYNEQFF. CDR3 coding DNA: TGCAGTGCTAGTCTGGTAGCGTACAATGAGCAGTTCTTC.

The V gene is TRBV6-6, the J gene TRBJ2-7; D may be TRBD1 (6 bases). The CDR3 spans 14 residues. Per the germline V gene, CDR1 is MNHNY and CDR2 is SVGAGI (reference sequence). V shed 2 bases and J shed 2 bases, with 10 bases lying between them. CDR3 DNA sequence: TGTGCCAGCAGTTACACGGGACACCCCTACGAGCAGTACTTC. It yields the protein CASSYTGHPYEQYF.